Detailed here is one TCR beta chain. Its matching antigen is unknown. The record originates from a study of shared clonotypes between healthy human individuals. Study-wide background: A donor's plate count was three for CD4 naive and three for CD4 memory; CD8 naive had two and CD8 memory one. General study results and limits: All-four-donor shared clonotypes had higher generation probabilities than non-shared clonotypes did. Blood was the only sampled material, and tissue repertoires likely differ. Naive subsets tended to show greater estimated richness than memory subsets.

In germline, CDR1 is SNHLY, CDR2 FYNNEI. Trimming shortened V by 6 bases and J by 5 bases, and 8 bases separated the two germline ends. The CDR3 loop spans 11 amino acids. Clones were read by immunoSEQ multiplex PCR, and TCRdb kept only the in-frame ones, dropping some. Here the sample spans about 1.1 million clones, 60% to 85% being singletons. Sequenced input: memory CD4+ T cells from PBMCs. Subset denoted: CD45RA-negative fraction. J is TRBJ2-7 and V is TRBV2; D not resolved. The TCR originated in a man between 18 and 29 years old in good health. Some clones in this sample may be carry-over from other donors' samples. CDR3 sequence reads: CASRTYDEQYF. DNA of the CDR3: TGTGCCAGCAGAACTTACGACGAGCAGTACTTC.